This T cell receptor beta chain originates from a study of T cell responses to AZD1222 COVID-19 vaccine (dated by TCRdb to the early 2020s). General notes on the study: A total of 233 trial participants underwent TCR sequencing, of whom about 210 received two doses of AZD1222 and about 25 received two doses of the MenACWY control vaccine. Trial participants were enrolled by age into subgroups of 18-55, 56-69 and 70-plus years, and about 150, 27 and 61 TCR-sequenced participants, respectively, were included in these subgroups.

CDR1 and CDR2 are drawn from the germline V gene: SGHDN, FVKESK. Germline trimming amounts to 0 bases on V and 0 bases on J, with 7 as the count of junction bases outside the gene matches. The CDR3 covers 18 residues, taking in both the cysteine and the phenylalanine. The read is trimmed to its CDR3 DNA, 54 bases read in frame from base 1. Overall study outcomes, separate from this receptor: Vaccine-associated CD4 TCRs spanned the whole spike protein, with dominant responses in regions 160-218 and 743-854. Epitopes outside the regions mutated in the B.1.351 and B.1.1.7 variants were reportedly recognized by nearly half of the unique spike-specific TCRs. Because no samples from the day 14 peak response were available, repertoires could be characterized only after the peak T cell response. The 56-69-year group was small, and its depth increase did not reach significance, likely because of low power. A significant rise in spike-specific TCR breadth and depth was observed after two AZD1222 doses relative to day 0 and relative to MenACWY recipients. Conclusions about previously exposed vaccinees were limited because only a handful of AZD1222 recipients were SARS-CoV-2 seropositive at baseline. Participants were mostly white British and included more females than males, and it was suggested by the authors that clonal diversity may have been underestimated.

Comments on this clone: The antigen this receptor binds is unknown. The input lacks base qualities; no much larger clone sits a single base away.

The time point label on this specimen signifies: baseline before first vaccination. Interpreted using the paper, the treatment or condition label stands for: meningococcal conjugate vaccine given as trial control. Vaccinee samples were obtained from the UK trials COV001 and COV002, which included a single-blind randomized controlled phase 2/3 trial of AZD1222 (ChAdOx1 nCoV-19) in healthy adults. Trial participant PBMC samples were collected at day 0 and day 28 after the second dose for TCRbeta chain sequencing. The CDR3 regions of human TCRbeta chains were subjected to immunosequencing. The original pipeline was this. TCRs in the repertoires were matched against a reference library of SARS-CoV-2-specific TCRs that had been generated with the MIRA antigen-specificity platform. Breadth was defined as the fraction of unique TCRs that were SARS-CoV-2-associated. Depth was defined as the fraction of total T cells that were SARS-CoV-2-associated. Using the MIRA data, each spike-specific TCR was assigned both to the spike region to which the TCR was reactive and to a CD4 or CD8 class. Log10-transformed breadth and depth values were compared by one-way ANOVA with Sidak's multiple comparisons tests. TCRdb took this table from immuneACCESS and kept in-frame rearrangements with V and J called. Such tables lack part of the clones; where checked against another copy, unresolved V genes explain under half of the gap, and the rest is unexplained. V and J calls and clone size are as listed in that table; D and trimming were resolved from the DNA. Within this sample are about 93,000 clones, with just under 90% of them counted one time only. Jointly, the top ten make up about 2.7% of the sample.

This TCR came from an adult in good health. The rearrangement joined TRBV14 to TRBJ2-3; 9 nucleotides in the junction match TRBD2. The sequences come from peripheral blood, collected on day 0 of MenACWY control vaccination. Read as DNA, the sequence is TGTGCCAGCAGCCAAGATTGGCCGACTAGCGGAAGCACAGATACGCAGTATTTT. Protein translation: CASSQDWPTSGSTDTQYF.